Given below is one T cell receptor (beta chain) in context. Antigen: not known. These data are taken from a study of T-cell memory formation after mild COVID-19. TCR alpha and TCR beta cDNA libraries carrying sample barcodes and UMIs came from 5'RACE with constant-segment primers. Each CDR3 protein is one row after TCRdb ran MiXCR on the 5' RACE reads. The sample yields 250,000 or so distinct CDR3 sequences, more than 8% seen once. Regarding the study as a whole: Mostly located in CM and EM were contracting CD4+ clones, with contracting CD8+ clones located in EMRA. Pre-infection memory contained some responding clones, which suggested that cross-reactive memory had joined. Nothing showed for sure that second-wave clones peaking on day 37 were SARS-CoV-2 specific.

Germline-derived CDR1 and CDR2 are KGHDR and SFDVKD. The V end lost 9 bases, the J end lost 2 bases, and 13 bases lay between the germline ends. This CDR3 is built from 13 residues. This clonotype originated in a man between 18 and 35 years old who had mild COVID-19 (a few samples of this study predate the infection). Cell type and time point are not known. This sequence joins TRBV24-1 and TRBJ2-7; weak D call: TRBD1 (7 bases). The sample consisted of PBMCs or a T cell subset sorted from them (not recorded which). As DNA, the CDR3 is TGTGCCACCTCCGCGGGGACAGCCTACGAGCAGTACGTC. Protein sequence: CATSAGTAYEQYV.